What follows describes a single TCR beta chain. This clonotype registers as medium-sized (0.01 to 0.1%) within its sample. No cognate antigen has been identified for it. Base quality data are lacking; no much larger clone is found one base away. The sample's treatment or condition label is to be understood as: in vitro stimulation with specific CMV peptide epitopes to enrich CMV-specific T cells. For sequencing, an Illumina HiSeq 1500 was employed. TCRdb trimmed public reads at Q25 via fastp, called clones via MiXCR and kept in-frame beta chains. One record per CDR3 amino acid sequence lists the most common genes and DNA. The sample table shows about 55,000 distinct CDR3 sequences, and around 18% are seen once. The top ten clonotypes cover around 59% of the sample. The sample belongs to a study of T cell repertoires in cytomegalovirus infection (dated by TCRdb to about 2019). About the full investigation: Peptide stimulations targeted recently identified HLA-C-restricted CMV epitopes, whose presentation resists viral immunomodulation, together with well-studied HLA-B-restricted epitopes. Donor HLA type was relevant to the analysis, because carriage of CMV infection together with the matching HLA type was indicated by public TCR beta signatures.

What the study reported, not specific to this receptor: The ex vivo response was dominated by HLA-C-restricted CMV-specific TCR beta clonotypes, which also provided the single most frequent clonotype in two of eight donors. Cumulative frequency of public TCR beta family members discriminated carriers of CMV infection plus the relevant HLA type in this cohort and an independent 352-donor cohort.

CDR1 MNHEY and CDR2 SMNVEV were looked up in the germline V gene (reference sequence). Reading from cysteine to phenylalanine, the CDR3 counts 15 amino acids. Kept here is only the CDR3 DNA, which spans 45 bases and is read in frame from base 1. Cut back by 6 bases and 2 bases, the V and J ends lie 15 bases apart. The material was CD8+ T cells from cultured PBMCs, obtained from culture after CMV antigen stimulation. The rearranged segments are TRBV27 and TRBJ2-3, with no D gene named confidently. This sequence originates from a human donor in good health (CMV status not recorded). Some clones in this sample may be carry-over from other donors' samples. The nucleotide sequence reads TGTGCCAGCAGCGTAGGGTCCGCCAACACAGATACGCAGTATTTT. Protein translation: CASSVGSANTDTQYF.